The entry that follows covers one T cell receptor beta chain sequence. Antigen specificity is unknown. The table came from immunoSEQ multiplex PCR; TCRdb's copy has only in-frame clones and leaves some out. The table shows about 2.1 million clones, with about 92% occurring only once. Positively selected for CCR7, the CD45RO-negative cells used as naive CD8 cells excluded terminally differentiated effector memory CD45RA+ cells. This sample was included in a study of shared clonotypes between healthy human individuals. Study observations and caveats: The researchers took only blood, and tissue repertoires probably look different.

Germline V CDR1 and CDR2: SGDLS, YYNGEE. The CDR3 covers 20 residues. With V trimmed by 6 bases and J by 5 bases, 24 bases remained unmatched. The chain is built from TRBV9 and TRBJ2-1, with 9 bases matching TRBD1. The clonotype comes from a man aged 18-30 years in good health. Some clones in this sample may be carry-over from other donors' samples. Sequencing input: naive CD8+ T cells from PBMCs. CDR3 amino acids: CASTDLLGTGNMVENNEQFF. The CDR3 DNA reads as TGTGCCAGCACCGATCTACTTGGGACAGGGAATATGGTTGAAAACAATGAGCAGTTCTTC. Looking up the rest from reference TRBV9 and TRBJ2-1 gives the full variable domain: DSGVTQTPKHLITATGQRVTLRCSPRSGDLSVYWYQQSLDQGLQFLIQYYNGEERAKGNILERFSAQQFPDLHSELNLSSLELGDSALYFCASTDLLGTGNMVENNEQFFGPGTRLTVL.